This is a list of T cell receptor beta chains from one sample in a study of memory CD4+ T cells and cytomegalovirus serostatus. Sequenced by immunoSEQ multiplex PCR; TCRdb stores in-frame clones only, minus some. The sample has tens of thousands of clones, over 60% seen once; the top ten hold 1% to 1.3%. Sequenced sample: memory CD4+ T cells from blood. Receptor source: an adult in good health and CMV-seronegative. Each CDR3 is given with its conserved first and last residue. The order of the fields is CDR3 DNA, CDR3 protein, V gene, clone size, J gene, CDR3 length, D gene. The D gene is left open where the match is weak. Rows give clone size only sometimes, using once, few, many, or a class for an expanded clone.

TGTGCCAGCAGCTTGAGGACTACAACTAATGAAAAACTGTTTTTT CASSLRTTTNEKLFF TRBV5-8 - TRBJ1-4 15 -
TGTGCCAGCAGCGCCGGGACTAGCGGGAGGGCCGGAGAGACCCAGTACTTC CASSAGTSGRAGETQYF TRBV11-1 - TRBJ2-5 17 TRBD2
TGTGCCAGCAGCCGGGACAGGAGCTATGGCTACACCTTC CASSRDRSYGYTF TRBV5-4 once TRBJ1-2 13 TRBD1
TGTGCCATGAGAGGTGCGGGGGACACAGATACGCAGTATTTT CAMRGAGDTDTQYF TRBV10-3 once TRBJ2-3 14 TRBD2
TGTGCCAGCATCGAGGACAGCCTCCAAGAGACCCAGTACTTC CASIEDSLQETQYF TRBV2 - TRBJ2-5 14 -
TGTGCCAGCAGCTTCCGAAGAGGGGGTGGGGAGACCCAGTACTTC CASSFRRGGGETQYF TRBV5-4 - TRBJ2-5 15 -
TGTGCCAGCAGCCCCCCGAGACGCGGGAGGTCCTACAATGAGCAGTTCTTC CASSPPRRGRSYNEQFF TRBV11-2 few TRBJ2-1 17 TRBD2
TGTGCCAGCTGTCGGGGCATCCTAAATTCACCCCTCCACTTT CASCRGILNSPLHF TRBV6-5 - TRBJ1-6 14 -
TGTGCCAGCAGTTCTGCTCGAGGGATGGAGACCCAGTACTTC CASSSARGMETQYF TRBV6-6 - TRBJ2-5 14 -
TGTGCCATCAATCCGGGACAGGGGGGACACGAGCAGTACTTC CAINPGQGGHEQYF TRBV10-3 - TRBJ2-7 14 TRBD1
TGTGCCAGCTCACGTTCGGCAGGAACAGATACGCAGTATTTT CASSRSAGTDTQYF TRBV18 - TRBJ2-3 14 -
TGTGCCACAAACGGGATGAACACTGAAGCTTTCTTT CATNGMNTEAFF TRBV10-3 - TRBJ1-1 12 -
TGTGCCAGCAGCGATCAGGGGGCGGGGAACACTGAAGCTTTCTTT CASSDQGAGNTEAFF TRBV6-5 - TRBJ1-1 15 TRBD1
TGTGCGACGACAGGGACCCAAAATCAGCCCCAGCATTTT CATTGTQNQPQHF TRBV6-6 - TRBJ1-5 13 TRBD1
TGTGCCAGCTCCAGAGGGACAGGAGGCTACGAGCAGTACTTC CASSRGTGGYEQYF TRBV18 - TRBJ2-7 14 TRBD1
TGTGCCAGCAGTTCACTAGCGGGGTCCTCCAATGAGCAGTTCTTC CASSSLAGSSNEQFF TRBV11-2 - TRBJ2-1 15 TRBD2
TGTGCCAGCAGCCGAGCGGCCGTCAGAGGAGAGACCCAGTACTTC CASSRAAVRGETQYF TRBV11-2 - TRBJ2-5 15 -
TGTGCCAGCAGTGAATCCGGCTTTCGAGATACGCAGTATTTT CASSESGFRDTQYF TRBV2 - TRBJ2-3 14 -
TGTGCCAGCCAGGGGAACACTGAAGCTTTCTTT CASQGNTEAFF TRBV6-5 - TRBJ1-1 11 -
TGCGCCTCCTCCGGGCAGCTTAAAGAGACCCAGTACTTC CASSGQLKETQYF TRBV10-2 - TRBJ2-5 13 -
TGCAGCGGGGCCTCGACAGGGGGGGCGGAGCAGTACTTC CSGASTGGAEQYF TRBV29-1 - TRBJ2-7 13 TRBD1
TGTGCCAGCAGCGTAGCTAGCGGGAGATCGCAAAACAATGAGCAGTTCTTC CASSVASGRSQNNEQFF TRBV9 once TRBJ2-1 17 TRBD2
TGTGCCAGCAGTGCAGGACAGCTCTTGGAGGCCCAGTACTTC CASSAGQLLEAQYF TRBV27 - TRBJ2-5 14 -
TGTGCCAGTCTTCACAGGGAGAACACCGGGGAGCTGTTTTTT CASLHRENTGELFF TRBV19 - TRBJ2-2 14 -
TGTGCCAGCAGTCTCGATGGACAGGGGAAAAACATTCAGTACTTC CASSLDGQGKNIQYF TRBV6-6 - TRBJ2-4 15 TRBD1
TGTGCCAGCAGCCCAGGGACAGGAATCCCCACTGAAGCTTTCTTT CASSPGTGIPTEAFF TRBV7-2 once TRBJ1-1 15 TRBD1
TGTGCCAGCAGTGAAGCGGGTCCGAACACTGAAGCTTTCTTT CASSEAGPNTEAFF TRBV2 few TRBJ1-1 14 -
TGTGCCAGCAGCCAAGATCTGGGCGCGAGGGAATATGACACTGAAGCTTTCTTT CASSQDLGAREYDTEAFF TRBV4-2 - TRBJ1-1 18 -
TGTGCCTGGAGTGTGGGGGTGATCTATGGCTACACCTTC CAWSVGVIYGYTF TRBV30 - TRBJ1-2 13 -
TGTGCCAGCAGTCTGGACAGGGGAGGGCAAGAGACCCAGTACTTC CASSLDRGGQETQYF TRBV5-4 - TRBJ2-5 15 TRBD1
TGTGCCAGCAGCTTAAGACAGCCAGATACGCAGTATTTT CASSLRQPDTQYF TRBV7-2 - TRBJ2-3 13 -
TGTGCCAGCAGCCCTCGTGGGCGGACTAACTATGGCTACACCTTC CASSPRGRTNYGYTF TRBV5-6 - TRBJ1-2 15 -
TGTGCCAGCAGCGTAGAGGGACAGCCGAACACTGAAGCTTTCTTT CASSVEGQPNTEAFF TRBV9 - TRBJ1-1 15 TRBD1
TGTGCCAGCAGTGAAGGACAGCGAGCAACTAATGAAAAACTGTTTTTT CASSEGQRATNEKLFF TRBV2 - TRBJ1-4 16 -
TGTGCCAGCAGCCGGACTAGCGGACCATGGGCGGAGCAGTACTTC CASSRTSGPWAEQYF TRBV7-6 - TRBJ2-7 15 TRBD2
TGTGCCAGCACTGACAGGTACGAGCAGTACTTC CASTDRYEQYF TRBV18 few TRBJ2-7 11 -
TGTGCCAGCACCCCGATGTCCCCAGAGACCCAGTACTTC CASTPMSPETQYF TRBV6-5 - TRBJ2-5 13 -
TGTGCCAGCAGCTTAGTGGGAAATCGGTACAATGAGCAGTTCTTC CASSLVGNRYNEQFF TRBV7-2 - TRBJ2-1 15 -
TGTGCCAGCTCACCGGGGCAGGGGGCAGGTCAGCCCCAGCATTTT CASSPGQGAGQPQHF TRBV18 - TRBJ1-5 15 TRBD1
TGTGCCAGCAGCCGATTGACAGGGGACACTGAAGCTTTCTTT CASSRLTGDTEAFF TRBV7-9 - TRBJ1-1 14 TRBD1
TGCGCCAGCAGCAAGACAGGGGTCCCTGGTGACACTGAAGCTTTCTTT CASSKTGVPGDTEAFF TRBV10-1 - TRBJ1-1 16 TRBD1
TGTGCCAGTAGTTGGCGGCGCACAGATACGCAGTATTTT CASSWRRTDTQYF TRBV19 - TRBJ2-3 13 -
TGTGCCTGGAGCTACACAGATACGCAGTATTTT CAWSYTDTQYF TRBV30 - TRBJ2-3 11 -
TGTGCCAGCAAGGGGGACAGGAAGGCGTTGGGAGAGACCCAGTACTTC CASKGDRKALGETQYF TRBV7-2 - TRBJ2-5 16 TRBD1
TGTGCCAGCAGCGGGACAGGGTATGGCTACACCTTC CASSGTGYGYTF TRBV5-4 once TRBJ1-2 12 TRBD1
TGTGCCAGCAGCTCCCTTTATAGGACTAGCGGGAGGAACTACAATGAGCAGTTCTTC CASSSLYRTSGRNYNEQFF TRBV11-2 - TRBJ2-1 19 TRBD2
TGTGCCAGTAGTTCACAATACGGAACAGATACGCAGTATTTT CASSSQYGTDTQYF TRBV19 - TRBJ2-3 14 -
TGTGCCAGCAGTCCCCCTGGGGGACCAGATACGCAGTATTTT CASSPPGGPDTQYF TRBV2 once TRBJ2-3 14 -
TGTGCCAGCAGTGGTTCCGGGACAGGAGCGACCGGGGAGCTGTTTTTT CASSGSGTGATGELFF TRBV25-1 few TRBJ2-2 16 TRBD1
TGTGCCAGCAGCCACGACAGGAACACTGAAGCTTTCTTT CASSHDRNTEAFF TRBV14 few TRBJ1-1 13 -
TGTGCCAGCAACCCTTCTGCGGGGGGGGGTATTGATGAGCAGTTCTTC CASNPSAGGGIDEQFF TRBV9 - TRBJ2-1 16 TRBD2
TGCAGCGTTGACGGGGGCCGCGACCAAGAGACCCAGTACTTC CSVDGGRDQETQYF TRBV29-1 - TRBJ2-5 14 -
TGTGCCAGCAGCTTTACTAGCGAGGAGACCCAGTACTTC CASSFTSEETQYF TRBV2 - TRBJ2-5 13 TRBD2
TGTGCCAGCAGTTACGGGCTAGCGGACTCAATGAGGCAGTTCTTC CASSYGLADSMRQFF TRBV2 - TRBJ2-1 15 TRBD2
TGTGCTAGCAAAAAGACTAACGCCTACAATGAGCAGTTCTTC CASKKTNAYNEQFF TRBV12-5 - TRBJ2-1 14 -
TGTGCCAGCTCACCACGGGGTAGCTATGGCTACACCTTC CASSPRGSYGYTF TRBV18 - TRBJ1-2 13 -
TGCAGCGTACAGGACCAAAGCTCTGGAAACACCATATATTTT CSVQDQSSGNTIYF TRBV29-1 - TRBJ1-3 14 -
TGTGCCAGCAGGTTCCGTGCCGGGGGCGAAACCGGGGAGCTGTTTTTT CASRFRAGGETGELFF TRBV5-6 - TRBJ2-2 16 -
TGTGCCAGCAGCCGGCCAATGGGCAGGAGGGGACCGGGGTATGGCTACACCTTC CASSRPMGRRGPGYGYTF TRBV13 few TRBJ1-2 18 -